The 10 T cell receptor beta chains listed next were all sequenced from one sample in a study of CD8 T cells in ankylosing spondylitis. TCRdb itself ran the 5' RACE reads through MiXCR, one entry per CDR3 protein. The repertoire holds roughly 91,000 distinct CDR3 sequences, roughly 8.3% seen once, with 9.9% in the top ten. The sample comprised blood, either unsorted or a sorted T cell fraction (not recorded which). The receptor source for this set is a male donor with ankylosing spondylitis or in good health (not recorded which).

This clonotype was found many times. The CDR3 DNA reads as TGTGCCAGCAGCTTGGTTAATTCAAGGGGACAGCCCCAGCATTTT. This sequence encodes CASSLVNSRGQPQHF. The genes are TRBV5-5 and TRBJ1-5; a possible D gene is TRBD1 (5 bases). The ends were cut back, 0 bases at V and 7 bases at J, with 14 bases in the middle. Germline CDR1 and CDR2: SGHKS and YYEKEE (reference sequence). The CDR3 totals 15 residues.

This clonotype came up many times. The chain is built from TRBV10-3 and TRBJ2-2, with no clear D. The CDR3 runs to 14 residues. Per the germline V gene, CDR1 is ENHRY and CDR2 is SYGVKD. V lost 2 bases and J lost 5, with 9 bases in between. CDR3: CAISEGIGTGELFF. The CDR3 coding sequence is TGTGCCATCAGTGAGGGGATAGGGACCGGGGAGCTGTTTTTT.

In its sample, this clonotype was seen many times. The chain has TRBV6-1 and TRBJ2-6; possible D gene TRBD1, 7 bases. The CDR3 is 18 amino acids. Germline V gene lookup returns CDR1 MNHNS and CDR2 SASEGT. V lost 5 bases and J lost 0, with 17 bases in between. CDR3 region: CASSIGQEGYSGANVLTF. The CDR3 bases are TGTGCCAGCAGTATTGGACAGGAGGGTTACTCTGGGGCCAACGTCCTGACTTTC.

This clonotype was seen at least ten times. The V call is TRBV6-2 or TRBV6-3, the J call TRBJ2-2; D unclear. V lost 10 bases to trimming and J lost 6 bases, with 15 bases between them. The CDR3 extends over 13 amino acids. Germline V gene data show CDR1 as MNHEY and CDR2 as SVGEGT. CDR3 nucleotides: TGTGCCATCAGGCGCCCAGGAGCCGGGGAGCTGTTTTTT. Translation: CAIRRPGAGELFF.

The sample holds many counts of this clonotype. The rearrangement uses TRBV20-1 and TRBJ2-3, with 10 bases identical to TRBD2. CDR3 size: 17 residues. Germline lookup yields CDR1 DFQATT and CDR2 SNEGSKA (reference sequence). Trimming at V came to 0 bases and at J to 5 bases, leaving 11 bases not matched to a gene. The CDR3 DNA reads as TGCAGTGCTAGAGATGTAAGCGGGGGGGCAAGTATAGATACGCAGTATTTT. It yields the protein CSARDVSGGASIDTQYF.

This clonotype came up many times. The V gene is TRBV15, the J gene TRBJ2-1; D is ambiguous. This CDR3 is 14 amino acids long. V dropped 8 bases and J dropped 4 bases, with 15 bases sitting between them. CDR1 and CDR2 from the germline V gene are LNHNV and YYDKDF (reference sequence). In DNA, the CDR3 is TGTGCCACCGGCATGTTCCGTCAATACAATGAGCAGTTCTTC. Its protein product is CATGMFRQYNEQFF.

The table lists this clonotype with many counts. This sequence joins TRBV7-1 and TRBJ1-4, with 9 positions matching TRBD1. TRBV7-1 is annotated as an ORF whose role is uncertain. The CDR3 is 15 residues long. The V and J ends lost 3 bases and 8 bases, in that order; junction bases with no gene match: 7. As DNA, the CDR3 is TGTGCCAGCAGCTCCCGGGACAGGGTTGGAGAAAAACTGTTTTTT. Amino acid sequence: CASSSRDRVGEKLFF.

This clonotype was seen repeatedly, ten times or more. The V and J genes are TRBV10-3 and TRBJ2-2; tentative D call: TRBD2 (7 bases). CDR3 length equals 15 residues. CDR1 and CDR2 from the germline V gene are ENHRY and SYGVKD. V dropped 5 bases and J dropped 4 bases, with 14 bases sitting between them. CDR3 in amino acids: CAISNPGGLTGELFF. CDR3 coding DNA: TGTGCCATCAGTAACCCGGGGGGCCTCACCGGGGAGCTGTTTTTT.

This clonotype showed up many times. V and J are TRBV7-2 and TRBJ2-5; no clear D. The V end lost 4 bases, the J end lost 5 bases, and 14 bases lay between the germline ends. The CDR3 has 14 amino acids. CDR1 is SGHTA, CDR2 FQGNSA, per germline. CDR3 coding DNA: TGTGCCAGCAGCTATGAGACATGGTTGGAGACCCAGTACTTC. Translating it yields CASSYETWLETQYF.

This clonotype was found many times. V gene TRBV11-2 combines with J gene TRBJ2-2; perhaps TRBD1 as D (6 bases). The CDR3 is made up of 15 amino acids. Germline lookup yields CDR1 SGHAT and CDR2 FQNNGV. V lost 1 base and J lost 7, with 13 bases in between. CDR3 region: CASSLVWGPSGELFF. Here the CDR3 DNA reads TGTGCCAGCAGCTTAGTTTGGGGGCCGAGCGGGGAGCTGTTTTTT. The complete variable domain, with remaining parts taken from reference TRBV11-2 and TRBJ2-2, reads EAGVAQSPRYKIIEKRQSVAFWCNPISGHATLYWYQQILGQGPKLLIQFQNNGVVDDSQLPKDRFSAERLKGVDSTLKIQPAKLEDSAVYLCASSLVWGPSGELFFGEGSRLTVL.